This TCR beta chain was sequenced during a study of blood T cell repertoires in COVID-19. Whole-study context: Researchers got acute and convalescent COVID-19 samples from the United States, Italy and Spain.

As processed by the authors: Amplification with reference gene primers provided the estimates of nucleated cell counts. Some clones are missing from TCRdb's copy, which holds only in-frame ones; the method was immunoSEQ multiplex PCR. V and J calls and clone size come straight from that table; D and trimming were deduced from the DNA. The profile shows about 390,000 clones, around 87% of them singletons. From germline, CDR1 is SEHNR and CDR2 FQNEAQ (reference sequence). The CDR3 extends over 14 amino acids. The junction had 3 bases not matched to a gene; V was cut back by 0 bases and J by 8 bases. J is TRBJ2-1 and V is TRBV7-9; 8 nucleotides match TRBD1. The sequence was obtained from a woman aged 55-69 years with COVID-19, enrolled during active disease. The source material was peripheral blood. The CDR3 sequence is CASSLAQGADEQFF. In DNA, the CDR3 is TGTGCCAGCAGCTTAGCGCAGGGGGCCGATGAGCAGTTCTTC.